The 26 T cell receptor beta chains presented below share a single source sample, sequenced in a study of OX40 agonist ivuxolimab in advanced cancers. Clones were read by immunoSEQ multiplex PCR, and TCRdb kept only the in-frame ones, dropping some. Among 50,000 to 65,000 clones listed, 85% to 95% were seen once. Specimen: CD4+ or CD8+ T cells sorted from blood, collected in a trial of the OX40 agonist ivuxolimab. The receptors were sampled from an adult with an advanced solid tumor such as melanoma, head and neck, liver or kidney cancer.

The chain is built from TRBV7-9 and TRBJ2-3, with D unresolved. Looked up from germline, CDR1 is SEHNR and CDR2 is FQNEAQ (reference sequence). V was shortened by 5 bases and J by 7 bases, with 19 bases between the two germline ends. There are 15 residues in the CDR3. CDR3 in amino acids: CASSRPTMPIHTQYF. CDR3 coding DNA: TGTGCCAGCAGCCGGCCGACAATGCCCATCCATACGCAGTATTTT.

The chain links TRBV7-2 to TRBJ2-1; 8 bases agree with TRBD1. The V gene end was trimmed by 2 bases and the J gene end by 1 base; junction bases not matched to a gene: 7. The CDR3 length is 17 residues. Germline V gene lookup returns CDR1 SGHTA and CDR2 FQGNSA. CDR3 DNA: TGTGCCAGCAGCTTATATCCAGGGGGCATTTCCTACAATGAGCAGTTCTTC. Protein product: CASSLYPGGISYNEQFF.

The CDR3 sequence: CASQQGFGTEAFF. The CDR3 nucleotides read TGCGCCAGCCAACAGGGTTTCGGCACTGAAGCTTTCTTT. The rearrangement uses TRBV4-3 and TRBJ1-1; the D gene is possibly TRBD1 (6 bases). V lost 8 bases and J lost 4, with 14 bases in between. The length of the CDR3 is 13 residues. Germline CDR1 LGHNA, CDR2 YSLEER.

This chain connects TRBV7-9 to TRBJ2-3, with 8 bases that match TRBD1. The CDR3 contains 17 residues. The V and J ends lost 2 bases and 0 bases, in that order; junction bases with no gene match: 7. Germline-derived CDR1 and CDR2 are SEHNR and FQNEAQ (reference sequence). In nucleotides, the CDR3 is TGTGCCAGCAGCTTATCCGGGACAGGCGCTAGCACAGATACGCAGTATTTT. Protein product: CASSLSGTGASTDTQYF.

The CDR3 DNA sequence: TGTGCCAGCAGCGGCACGGGACTACCCCGACCAGATACGCAGTATTTT. Encoded protein: CASSGTGLPRPDTQYF. V and J are TRBV5-4 and TRBJ2-3, with 7 positions matching TRBD2. Germline-derived CDR1 and CDR2 are SGHNT and YYREEE (reference sequence). V shed 4 bases, J shed 4 bases, and the junction held 12 bases outside the gene matches. This CDR3 has 16 residues.

The chain joins TRBV19 to TRBJ2-3; the D gene is possibly TRBD2 (5 bases). Germline lookup yields CDR1 LNHDA and CDR2 SQIVND (reference sequence). Trimming cost V 2 bases and J 0 bases, with 12 bases left between them. The CDR3 extends over 16 amino acids. CDR3 nucleotides: TGTGCCAGTAGTATATTAAGCGGAGCTAGCACAGATACGCAGTATTTT. It codes for CASSILSGASTDTQYF.

This clone occurred once. The chain links TRBV7-2 to TRBJ2-7; 8 bases are a match to TRBD1. Trimming cost V 5 bases and J 4 bases; bases outside gene matches: 4. CDR3 length: 13 amino acids. In germline, CDR1 is SGHTA, CDR2 FQGNSA. The CDR3 sequence is CASSPGTGYEQYF. The CDR3 nucleotides read TGTGCCAGCAGCCCCGGGACAGGATACGAGCAGTACTTC. The entire variable domain, with the rest obtained from reference TRBV7-2 and TRBJ2-7, is as follows: GAGVSQSPSNKVTEKGKDVELRCDPISGHTALYWYRQSLGQGLEFLIYFQGNSAPDKSGLPSDRFSAERTGGSVSTLTIQRTQQEDSAVYLCASSPGTGYEQYFGPGTRLTVT.

The chain uses TRBV28 and TRBJ2-5, with 7 positions matching TRBD1. CDR1 and CDR2 from the germline V gene are MDHEN and SYDVKM. The CDR3 loop spans 14 amino acids. J gave up 5 bases and V 5 bases, and 8 bases lay outside the gene matches. The CDR3 spells CASSPTGVGETQYF. DNA for the CDR3: TGTGCCAGCAGTCCAACAGGGGTAGGTGAGACCCAGTACTTC.

The V gene is TRBV27, the J gene TRBJ2-7; D perhaps matches TRBD1 (7 bases). Germline assignment: CDR1 MNHEY and CDR2 SMNVEV (reference sequence). Between the trimmed V and J ends, which lost 0 bases and 4 bases, there was a span of 16 bases. The CDR3 sequence is 16 residues long. For the CDR3, the DNA is TGTGCCAGCAGTTTATCTGGGGCGGGGACAGTTTACGAGCAGTACTTC. Translating it yields CASSLSGAGTVYEQYF.

The V call is TRBV2, the J call TRBJ2-1; tentatively, D is TRBD1 (5 bases). Germline-derived CDR1 and CDR2 are SNHLY and FYNNEI. The CDR3 has 14 residues. Trimming shortened V by 5 bases and J by 3 bases, and 11 bases separated the two germline ends. Here the CDR3 DNA reads TGTGCCAGCAGTTCAGGGAATCTCTACAATGAGCAGTTCTTC. It yields the protein CASSSGNLYNEQFF.

The J gene is TRBJ1-6, the V gene TRBV27; D unclear. The CDR3 sequence is 15 residues long. Germline lookup yields CDR1 MNHEY and CDR2 SMNVEV (reference sequence). Between the trimmed V and J ends, which lost 5 bases and 3 bases, there was a span of 11 bases. The CDR3 nucleotides read TGTGCCAGCAGTCCGGCAGTTGGCTATAATTCACCCCTCCACTTT. Amino acids: CASSPAVGYNSPLHF.

J is TRBJ1-1 and V is TRBV4-3; D gene ambiguous. Germline assignment: CDR1 LGHNA and CDR2 YSLEER. The CDR3 has 16 amino acids. Trimming left V 0 bases short and J 0 bases short, with 11 bases between. This CDR3 reads CASSQDPTGLNTEAFF. CDR3 DNA sequence: TGCGCCAGCAGCCAAGACCCGACCGGACTGAACACTGAAGCTTTCTTT.

The chain combines TRBV4-2 with TRBJ2-7; a weak D match, TRBD1 (6 bases). The germline V and J ends were trimmed by 4 bases and 5 bases, with 21 bases remaining between them. Per germline, CDR1 LGHNA and CDR2 YNFKEQ. The CDR3 totals 16 residues. CDR3 region: CASSPNLGTLIDEQYF. The CDR3, as DNA: TGTGCCAGCAGCCCCAACCTAGGGACATTAATCGACGAGCAGTACTTC.

The rearrangement links TRBV6-4 to TRBJ2-1; TRBD1 might be the D (6 bases). V lost 5 bases, J lost 10 bases, and 12 bases lay in between. The CDR3 is made up of 12 amino acids. Germline V CDR1 and CDR2: MRHNA, SNTAGT. The CDR3 DNA is TGTGCCAGCAGTAATACAGGGAAGGAGCAGTTCTTC. Residues: CASSNTGKEQFF.

The chain uses TRBV7-8 and TRBJ1-1, with D unresolved. There are 14 residues in the CDR3. Germline CDR1 SGHVS, CDR2 FQNEAQ. V was trimmed by 4 bases and J by 3 bases, leaving 12 bases between them. CDR3 DNA: TGTGCCAGCAGCTCCGTCATGTACGACACTGAAGCTTTCTTT. Its protein is CASSSVMYDTEAFF.

This chain joins TRBV10-3 and TRBJ1-5; 8 bases align to TRBD1. There are 14 residues in the CDR3. CDR1 is ENHRY and CDR2 is SYGVKD in the germline V gene. The trim removed 3 bases at V and 5 bases at J, leaving 3 bases unmatched. The CDR3 nucleotides read TGTGCCATCAGTGATGGACAGGGTTATCAGCCCCAGCATTTT. Its protein is CAISDGQGYQPQHF.

J is TRBJ2-7 and V is TRBV2; the match to TRBD2 covers 9 bases. The ends lost 8 bases at V and 2 bases at J; junction bases unmatched: 10. Germline V gene sequence: CDR1 SNHLY, CDR2 FYNNEI. There are 15 residues in the CDR3. The chain's CDR3 is CASDPGVAGAYEQYF. DNA of the CDR3: TGTGCCAGCGACCCCGGGGTAGCGGGAGCCTACGAGCAGTACTTC.

The chain joins TRBV11-1 to TRBJ1-1, with 7 positions matching TRBD1. The CDR3 extends over 14 amino acids. After removal of 3 bases from V and 1 base from J, the junction contained 2 bases not matched to a gene. Germline CDR1 is SGHAT and CDR2 is FQDESV (reference sequence). CDR3 DNA sequence: TGTGCCAGCAGCTTTGGACAGGCGAACACTGAAGCTTTCTTT. It specifies CASSFGQANTEAFF.

The gene calls are TRBV5-6 and TRBJ1-2; possible D gene TRBD1, 6 bases. The germline V gene has CDR1 SGHDT and CDR2 YYEEEE. This CDR3 comprises 13 residues. With 2 bases removed from V and 3 bases from J, the gap between germline ends came to 8 bases. For the CDR3, the DNA is TGTGCCAGCAGCTTACAGGGCGACTATGGCTACACCTTC. The encoded protein is CASSLQGDYGYTF.

The chain employs TRBV7-6 and TRBJ2-3; 8 bases are shared with TRBD2. CDR3 length: 14 amino acids. Germline V lookup: CDR1 SGHVS, CDR2 FNYEAQ. V trimming: 5 bases; J trimming: 3 bases; junction bases outside the gene matches: 4. In DNA, the CDR3 is TGTGCCAGCAGCCGGGGGGGAGGGACAGATACGCAGTATTTT. As protein: CASSRGGGTDTQYF.

The chain combines TRBV4-2 with TRBJ1-1; D remains unclear. V dropped 4 bases and J dropped 5 bases, with 14 bases sitting between them. CDR1 and CDR2 from the germline V gene are LGHNA and YNFKEQ. The CDR3 runs 14 residues. This CDR3 reads CASSPSGPKTEAFF. The CDR3 region has the DNA TGTGCCAGCAGCCCCTCCGGCCCTAAAACTGAAGCTTTCTTT.

The rearrangement uses TRBV6-1 and TRBJ2-7; 7 nucleotides align to TRBD1. Germline values: CDR1 MNHNS, CDR2 SASEGT. The junction had 11 bases not matched to a gene; V was cut back by 7 bases and J by 2 bases. This CDR3 contains 15 residues. The CDR3 sequence is CASTLQGTLPYEQYF. The DNA of the CDR3 is TGTGCCAGCACCCTACAGGGGACGCTCCCCTACGAGCAGTACTTC.

The chain uses TRBV7-9 and TRBJ1-3, with TRBD1 identical over 7 bases. This CDR3 is built from 15 residues. With V trimmed by 4 bases and J by 0 bases, 3 bases remained unmatched. Germline lookup yields CDR1 SEHNR and CDR2 FQNEAQ (reference sequence). The CDR3 region is CASSWGQHSGNTIYF. The CDR3 DNA follows: TGTGCCAGCAGCTGGGGACAGCACTCTGGAAACACCATATATTTT.

In this sample, this clone turned up a few times. J is TRBJ1-1 and V is TRBV6-6; no firm D call. Trimming left V 4 bases short and J 4 bases short, with 10 bases between. This CDR3 is built from 13 residues. Germline V gives CDR1 MNHNY, CDR2 SVGAGI (reference sequence). In DNA form, the CDR3 reads TGTGCCAGCAGTTCAAAAGAGAGCACTGAAGCTTTCTTT. It is translated as CASSSKESTEAFF.

V and J are TRBV5-8 and TRBJ1-1, with D tentatively TRBD1 (6 bases). Germline lookup yields CDR1 SGHTS and CDR2 YDEGEE. Trimming took off 2 bases at V and 0 bases at J, with 14 bases between the two ends. There are 16 residues in the CDR3. CDR3 amino acids: CASSLPGGYMNTEAFF. As DNA, the CDR3 is TGTGCCAGCAGCTTACCGGGGGGCTACATGAACACTGAAGCTTTCTTT.

This clone came up once. This rearrangement joins TRBV27 to TRBJ2-3; 10 bases match TRBD2. Unmatched junction bases numbered 4, after V lost 4 bases and J lost 3 bases. CDR3 length: 15 amino acids. Germline V gives CDR1 MNHEY, CDR2 SMNVEV (reference sequence). CDR3 residues: CASSSSGSGTDTQYF. CDR3 nucleotide sequence: TGTGCCAGCAGTTCTAGCGGGAGTGGTACAGATACGCAGTATTTT.